What follows is one T cell receptor (beta chain) and its context. Its antigen is currently unknown. V lost 2 bases to trimming and J lost 5 bases, with 13 bases between them. Germline V gene sequence: CDR1 MNHEY, CDR2 SVGAGI. The CDR3 extends over 15 amino acids. These data belong to a study of T cell responses to AZD1222 COVID-19 vaccine. General study findings and limits: Targeting of unmutated variant regions was reportedly seen in nearly half of spike-specific TCRs. CD4 TCRs covered the whole spike, strongest at regions 160-218 and 743-854. Clonal diversity may have been underestimated in mostly white British donors.

Profiling relied on immunoSEQ multiplex PCR, and the TCRdb table lists in-frame clones only, not all of them. There are about 120,000 clones in the sample; roughly 91% occur only once, and 4.5% to 6% lies in the top ten. The sample consisted of peripheral blood, taken 28 days after the second AZD1222 dose. This TCR was sampled from an adult who received the AZD1222 COVID-19 vaccine. The V and J genes are TRBV6-5 and TRBJ2-1, with D perhaps matching TRBD2 (6 bases). The CDR3 DNA is TGTGCCAGCAGTTACGGAGGGCATCCGGACAATGAGCAGTTCTTC. Translating gives CASSYGGHPDNEQFF.